Below are 6 T cell receptor beta chains sequenced from a single sample in a study of cytomegalovirus exposure and HLA in healthy donors. 13 Jbeta primers and 60 Vbeta primers were used for the PCR. Using immunoSEQ multiplex PCR, the repertoire was profiled, and TCRdb retains in-frame clones only, with some absent. The sample consists of 55,000 to 70,000 clones, around 82% of them appearing once. Sequencing was done on a sample of PBMCs. The source of these receptors is a man between 18 and 35 years old in good health and CMV-seropositive.

The V and J genes are TRBV7-8 and TRBJ2-7; 7 positions match TRBD1. CDR3 length equals 15 residues. Unmatched junction bases numbered 14, after V lost 6 bases and J lost 6 bases. Per the germline V gene, CDR1 is SGHVS and CDR2 is FQNEAQ. CDR3 amino acids: CASRSPTGSLSEQYF. Written as DNA, the CDR3 is TGTGCCAGCAGATCTCCGACAGGGTCTCTCTCCGAGCAGTACTTC.

The rearrangement links TRBV7-8 to TRBJ2-7; TRBD1 might be the D (6 bases). This CDR3 contains 16 residues. The germline CDR1 and CDR2 sequences are SGHVS and FQNEAQ. V lost 5 bases, J lost 2 bases, and 19 bases lay in between. The CDR3 loop is CASSTQDRRRTYEQYF. The CDR3 nucleotides read TGTGCCAGCAGCACCCAGGACAGACGAAGAACCTACGAGCAGTACTTC.

J is TRBJ1-1 and V is TRBV2, with D perhaps TRBD1 (6 bases). Germline lookup yields CDR1 SNHLY and CDR2 FYNNEI. The ends were cut back, 0 bases at V and 2 bases at J, with 10 bases in the middle. The CDR3 contains 15 residues. The DNA for the CDR3 is TGTGCCAGCAGTGAAGCGGGAGGGGGAAACACTGAAGCTTTCTTT. Its translation: CASSEAGGGNTEAFF.

The gene calls are TRBV2 and TRBJ1-2; D gene unclear. Germline CDR1 SNHLY, CDR2 FYNNEI. The germline V and J ends were trimmed by 7 bases and 0 bases, with 12 bases remaining between them. This CDR3 is 14 amino acids long. The CDR3 sequence is CASTVYTTNYGYTF. The CDR3 region has the DNA TGTGCCAGCACAGTGTACACGACTAACTATGGCTACACCTTC.

This clone was recorded only once. The V call is TRBV28, the J call TRBJ1-5; D gene uncertain. The length of the CDR3 is 11 residues. From germline, CDR1 is MDHEN and CDR2 SYDVKM. The V end lost 3 bases, the J end lost 5 bases, and 2 bases lay between the germline ends. The CDR3 is CASSFYQPQHF. Here the CDR3 DNA reads TGTGCCAGCAGTTTCTATCAGCCCCAGCATTTT.

This chain uses TRBV30 with TRBJ2-7; a possible D gene is TRBD1 (5 bases). The CDR3 runs 13 residues. Trimming took off 0 bases at V and 4 bases at J, with 10 bases between the two ends. CDR1 GTSNPN and CDR2 SVGIG come from the germline V gene (reference sequence). The CDR3 loop reads CAWSVPRAYEQYF. The CDR3 DNA reads TGTGCCTGGAGTGTCCCCAGGGCATACGAGCAGTACTTC.